The rows below give T cell receptor beta chains drawn from one sample of a study of blood T cell repertoires in COVID-19. Profiling relied on immunoSEQ multiplex PCR, and the TCRdb table lists in-frame clones only, not all of them. The sample records around 260,000 clones, approximately 85% being singletons. Sequenced material: peripheral blood. All receptors come from a human donor with COVID-19, enrolled during active disease. The donor label of this sample is uncertain. Each CDR3 is given with its conserved first and last residue. Fields, in order: J gene, D gene, V gene, clone size, CDR3 protein, CDR3 DNA. The D gene is left open where the match is weak. Part of the rows lack a size; the others show once, few, many or a class for expanded clones.

TRBJ2-1,TRBD2,TRBV27,-,CATTPPGLAGNEQFF,TGTGCCACCACCCCCCCGGGACTAGCGGGAAATGAGCAGTTCTTC
TRBJ2-5,TRBD1,TRBV11-1,once,CASSRTGEETQYF,TGTGCCAGCAGCCGGACAGGGGAAGAGACCCAGTACTTC
TRBJ2-3,TRBD2,TRBV20-1,-,CSASRFLAGEDTQYF,TGCAGTGCTAGTAGGTTCCTAGCGGGAGAGGATACGCAGTATTTT
TRBJ2-5,-,TRBV6-5,-,CASGGGSGETQYF,TGTGCCAGCGGGGGCGGGAGCGGAGAGACCCAGTACTTC
TRBJ2-5,-,TRBV9,-,CASSVGGNWAETQYF,TGTGCCAGCAGCGTAGGAGGGAACTGGGCGGAGACCCAGTACTTC
TRBJ2-1,-,TRBV19,-,CASEGGASYNEQFF,TGTGCCAGTGAGGGGGGGGCCAGCTACAATGAGCAGTTCTTC
TRBJ1-2,-,TRBV12-3/TRBV12-4,-,CASSTRAFYGYTF,TGTGCCAGCAGTACGAGGGCTTTTTATGGCTACACCTTC
TRBJ2-3,TRBD2,TRBV4-3,once,CASSQTSGDTDTQYF,TGCGCCAGCAGCCAGACTAGCGGCGACACAGATACGCAGTATTTT
TRBJ2-7,-,TRBV5-1,many,CASSQDTYNSYEQYF,TGCGCCAGCAGCCAGGACACCTACAACTCCTACGAGCAGTACTTC
TRBJ2-7,-,TRBV29-1,-,CSVGGDPYEQYF,TGCAGCGTTGGGGGGGACCCCTACGAGCAGTACTTC
TRBJ2-5,-,TRBV9,-,CASSVGGTLQETQYF,TGTGCCAGCAGCGTAGGAGGGACACTACAAGAGACCCAGTACTTC
TRBJ1-1,-,TRBV7-8,-,CASSLSAENTEAFF,TGTGCCAGCAGCTTATCTGCAGAGAACACTGAAGCTTTCTTT
TRBJ2-5,TRBD1,TRBV30,-,CAWRGTDQETQYF,TGTGCCTGGAGGGGGACAGATCAAGAGACCCAGTACTTC
TRBJ1-1,-,TRBV11-2,once,CASSLDWTEAFF,TGTGCCAGCAGCTTAGATTGGACAGAAGCTTTCTTT
TRBJ1-2,-,TRBV5-1,-,CASSLEPGVVYGYTF,TGCGCCAGCAGCTTGGAGCCAGGGGTAGTCTATGGCTACACCTTC
TRBJ1-6,-,TRBV5-4,-,CASSLDSNSPLHF,TGTGCCAGCAGCTTGGACAGTAATTCACCCCTCCACTTT
TRBJ1-2,TRBD1,TRBV28,-,CASSGTEGGYTF,TGTGCCAGCAGTGGGACAGAGGGTGGCTACACCTTC
TRBJ1-1,-,TRBV10-3,-,CAIMGQGFTEAFF,TGTGCCATCATGGGTCAGGGGTTCACTGAAGCTTTCTTT
TRBJ1-4,-,TRBV21-1,-,CASPQGLWEKLFF,TGTGCCAGCCCGCAGGGGTTGTGGGAAAAACTGTTTTTT
TRBJ1-2,-,TRBV30,-,CAWMKGVGYTF,TGTGCCTGGATGAAAGGGGTTGGCTACACCTTC
TRBJ1-2,-,TRBV4-1,-,CASSHSPVLPNYGYTF,TGCGCCAGCAGCCATAGCCCGGTCCTTCCTAACTATGGCTACACCTTC
TRBJ1-1,-,TRBV10-1,-,CASSESRDGNTEAFF,TGCGCCAGCAGTGAGTCGCGGGACGGGAACACTGAAGCTTTCTTT